This T cell receptor (beta chain) is drawn from a study of post-analysis software for immune sequencing data. Points from the study as a whole: Relative to controls, patients had a few TRBV segments at higher frequency, with TRBV5-6, TRBV5-1 and TRBV20-1 among these.

Remarks on this clonotype: The antigen is unknown.

Looked up from germline, CDR1 is MDHEN and CDR2 is SYDVKM. CDR3 size: 14 residues. The V end lost 6 bases, the J end lost 5 bases, and 16 bases lay between the germline ends. Included in the TCR beta cDNA libraries were unique molecular identifiers. TCRdb reprocessed the PCR reads with MiXCR, giving one entry per CDR3 protein. Among 650,000 to 850,000 distinct CDR3 sequences listed, roughly 50% were seen once. The material sequenced was blood. The clonotype originates from a girl aged 5 to 17 with multiple sclerosis. The gene calls are TRBV28 and TRBJ1-2; D remains unclear. DNA of the CDR3: TGTGCCAGCAGCGCCGACGGACGGGGATATGGCTACACCTTC. Translating it yields CASSADGRGYGYTF.